A single sample is the source of the 8 T cell receptor beta chains below, sequenced in a study of cytomegalovirus exposure and HLA in healthy donors. 60 Vbeta and 13 Jbeta primers were used in PCR. Profiled with immunoSEQ multiplex PCR; TCRdb holds only in-frame clones, not every one. The data show over 85,000 clones, 76% seen once. Input material: PBMCs. Receptors originate from a man aged 30-40 years in good health and CMV-seropositive.

This rearrangement joins TRBV21-1 to TRBJ1-5; the table's D gene call, TRBD1, was not cross checked with the DNA. TRBV21-1 is described as a pseudogene. This CDR3 comprises 17 residues. The CDR3 loop is CASSQMTGSRTKQPQHF. For the CDR3, the DNA is TGTGCCAGCAGCCAAATGACAGGGTCGCGGACGAAACAGCCCCAGCATTTT.

The chain employs TRBV14 and TRBJ2-2; TRBD1 matches at 7 bases. The CDR3 sequence is 13 residues long. V was clipped by 5 bases and J by 5 bases; unmatched bases: 2. The V gene's germline CDR1 is SGHDN and CDR2 FVKESK. The CDR3 loop is CASSTGETGELFF. In DNA form, the CDR3 reads TGTGCCAGCAGCACAGGGGAAACCGGGGAGCTGTTTTTT.

The chain is built from TRBV27 and TRBJ2-3; 12 bases map to TRBD2. The CDR3 is 16 residues long. V shed 5 bases, J shed 5 bases, and the junction held 8 bases outside the gene matches. The V gene's germline CDR1 is MNHEY and CDR2 SMNVEV (reference sequence). Here the CDR3 DNA reads TGTGCCAGCAGTCCTACTAGCGGGGGGTACAAAGATACGCAGTATTTT. Encoded protein: CASSPTSGGYKDTQYF.

This clone has a single count. This chain connects TRBV7-8 to TRBJ1-2; D is unresolved. This CDR3 spans 21 amino acids. V was trimmed by 5 bases and J by 0 bases, leaving 31 bases between them. Looked up from germline, CDR1 is SGHVS and CDR2 is FQNEAQ. CDR3 residues: CASSPHRPYTRPGGPNYGYTF. For the CDR3, the DNA is TGTGCCAGCAGCCCGCATCGACCTTACACCCGTCCAGGTGGGCCTAACTATGGCTACACCTTC.

The chain couples TRBV4-2 to TRBJ2-1; D possibly corresponds to TRBD2 (7 bases). V lost 4 bases to trimming and J lost 3 bases, with 19 bases between them. The CDR3 has 17 amino acids. The germline V gene encodes CDR1 LGHNA and CDR2 YNFKEQ. The CDR3 sequence: CASSPSGVGGLYNEQFF. The CDR3 coding sequence is TGTGCCAGCAGCCCTTCCGGGGTGGGGGGGCTCTACAATGAGCAGTTCTTC.

This chain joins TRBV9 and TRBJ2-6; D remains unclear. V lost 0 bases, J lost 1 base, and 5 bases lay in between. The CDR3 extends over 15 amino acids. CDR1 is SGDLS, CDR2 YYNGEE, per germline. CDR3 amino acids: CASSVAGSGANVLTF. CDR3 in DNA: TGTGCCAGCAGCGTAGCCGGGTCTGGGGCCAACGTCCTGACTTTC.

The chain recombines TRBV10-3 with TRBJ2-3, with D tentatively TRBD2 (6 bases). The CDR3 length is 14 residues. The V gene lost 2 bases and the J gene lost 2 bases, with 8 bases spanning the gap. Germline-derived CDR1 and CDR2 are ENHRY and SYGVKD. CDR3 sequence reads: CAISEVADTDTQYF. Here the CDR3 DNA reads TGTGCCATCAGTGAGGTAGCGGACACAGATACGCAGTATTTT.

The chain joins TRBV18 to TRBJ2-3; TRBD1 matches at 7 bases. CDR3 length equals 15 residues. The germline V gene encodes CDR1 KGHSH and CDR2 LQKENI. The trim removed 2 bases at V and 0 bases at J, leaving 2 bases unmatched. CDR3 DNA sequence: TGTGCCAGCTCACCAAGGGACAGCAGCACAGATACGCAGTATTTT. This gives the protein CASSPRDSSTDTQYF.